The 2 T cell receptor beta chains presented below share a single source sample, sequenced in a study of breast tumors, draining lymph nodes, adjacent tissues. Axillary draining lymph nodes of breast cancer patients supplied the node samples. Using its own MiXCR run on the multiplex PCR reads, TCRdb lists one record per CDR3 protein. The data show 150,000 to 200,000 distinct CDR3 sequences, 25% to 40% seen once. The sample consisted of axillary lymph node tissue. These receptors all come from a female donor with breast cancer. Some clones in this sample may be carry-over from other donors' samples.

J is TRBJ1-2 and V is TRBV6-5, with 7 positions matching TRBD1. Per the germline V gene, CDR1 is MNHEY and CDR2 is SVGAGI. This CDR3 contains 18 residues. Trimming cost V 2 bases and J 4 bases; bases outside gene matches: 16. The CDR3 here is CASSYQGDQGDGVYGYTF. The CDR3 region has the DNA TGTGCCAGCAGTTACCAGGGGGACCAGGGAGATGGGGTCTATGGCTACACCTTC.

The table lists this clonotype with a count of one. A much larger clone lies one base from this, so it may be a read error. The chain links TRBV14 to TRBJ2-1, with D possibly being TRBD2 (5 bases). Germline V gene lookup returns CDR1 SGHDN and CDR2 FVKESK. CDR3 size: 14 residues. The CDR3: CASGQGSRVDEQFF. The CDR3 nucleotides are TGTGCCAGCGGCCAAGGGAGTCGGGTCGATGAGCAGTTCTTC.